One sample yielded the 20 T cell receptor beta chains listed below, sequenced in a study of blood T cell repertoires in COVID-19. Generated by immunoSEQ multiplex PCR, the TCRdb table keeps only in-frame clones and is missing some. This table holds some 250,000 clones, about four fifths found once. Sequencing used peripheral blood. These receptors were collected from a man aged 25-45 years who had recovered from COVID-19.

V gene TRBV10-1 combines with J gene TRBJ2-7; 8 bases map to TRBD2. Germline V gene sequence: CDR1 WNHNN, CDR2 SYGVQD (reference sequence). There are 13 residues in the CDR3. V was clipped by 6 bases and J by 5 bases; unmatched bases: 6. The CDR3, as DNA: TGCGCCAGCAGACCGGGGGGGGAAGACGAGCAGTACGTC. It yields the protein CASRPGGEDEQYV.

The genes are TRBV21-1 and TRBJ1-5. TRBV21-1 is termed a pseudogene. This CDR3 region has 16 residues. This CDR3 reads CASSSREVGSAQPQHF. The CDR3 bases are TGTGCCAGCAGCAGCAGGGAGGTGGGGTCGGCGCAGCCCCAGCATTTT.

There are a few counts of this clone. The gene calls are TRBV5-1 and TRBJ2-5; the match to TRBD1 covers 9 bases. The germline gives CDR1 SGHRS, CDR2 YFSETQ. V shed 4 bases, J shed 6 bases, and the junction held 10 bases outside the gene matches. This CDR3 is built from 15 residues. This CDR3 is CASSRGQGNVKTQYF. Here the CDR3 DNA reads TGCGCCAGCAGCCGGGGACAGGGCAATGTAAAGACCCAGTACTTC.

This chain links TRBV5-1 with TRBJ2-4, with D possibly matching TRBD1 (5 bases). Germline CDR1 reads SGHRS; CDR2 reads YFSETQ. The CDR3 has 18 amino acids. Trimming left V 2 bases short and J 3 bases short, with 21 bases between. CDR3 region: CASSLKGPFSNVKNIQYF. In DNA form, the CDR3 reads TGCGCCAGCAGCTTAAAGGGGCCCTTTAGTAATGTCAAAAACATTCAGTACTTC.

The CDR3 spells CASSLNRGNYEQYV. As DNA, the CDR3 is TGTGCCAGCAGCTTAAACAGGGGGAACTACGAGCAGTACGTC. The J gene is TRBJ2-7, the V gene TRBV11-3, with 8 bases aligning to TRBD1. The CDR3 has 14 residues. Germline CDR1 and CDR2: SGHNT and YENEEA. Trimming at V came to 2 bases and at J to 3 bases, leaving 3 bases not matched to a gene.

V usage is TRBV7-2 and J usage is TRBJ2-7, with TRBD1 matching over 10 bases. This CDR3 is built from 14 residues. Germline CDR1 is SGHTA and CDR2 is FQGNSA. V was clipped by 4 bases and J by 3 bases; unmatched bases: 3. The CDR3 spells CASSSRTGGYEQYV. CDR3 DNA sequence: TGTGCCAGCAGCTCCAGGACAGGGGGCTACGAGCAGTACGTC.

This clone was seen only a few times. The chain couples TRBV15 to TRBJ2-7; 12 bases are shared with TRBD1. V lost 1 base and J lost 5; bases outside the gene matches: 6. Germline lookup yields CDR1 LNHNV and CDR2 YYDKDF (reference sequence). The CDR3 covers 16 residues. The CDR3 coding sequence is TGTGCCACCAGCAGAGTAACCGGGACAGGGGGCAACGAGCAGTACTTC. This sequence encodes CATSRVTGTGGNEQYF.

The chain has TRBV6-2 or TRBV6-3 and TRBJ1-1, with unresolved D. The V gene lost 0 bases and the J gene lost 1 base, with 6 bases spanning the gap. Germline assignment: CDR1 MNHEY and CDR2 SVGEGT. The CDR3 is 14 residues long. The CDR3 DNA is TGTGCCAGCAGTTACTCGAGGAAGAACACTGAAGCTTTCTTT. It encodes CASSYSRKNTEAFF.

This clone was seen only a few times. This chain links TRBV5-1 with TRBJ2-7; D is uncertain. V dropped 5 bases and J dropped 2 bases, with 8 bases sitting between them. The CDR3 runs 12 residues. Germline V gene sequence: CDR1 SGHRS, CDR2 YFSETQ. DNA of the CDR3: TGCGCCAGCAGGGAGTCGGCCTACGAGCAGTACTTC. Its protein product is CASRESAYEQYF.

There are a few counts of this clone. Distinct nucleotide sequences in the sample also encode this CDR3. The chain has TRBV2 and TRBJ2-3; 15 bases agree with TRBD2. CDR3 length: 15 amino acids. V lost 4 bases, J lost 4 bases, and 0 bases stayed unmatched. Germline CDR1 is SNHLY and CDR2 is FYNNEI. CDR3 DNA: TGTGCCAGCAGTGGGACTAGCGGGGGGGCAGATACGCAGTATTTT. Translation: CASSGTSGGADTQYF.

The V and J genes are TRBV6-4 and TRBJ1-3; D is undetermined. The CDR3 consists of 11 residues. The ends were cut back, 10 bases at V and 4 bases at J, with 8 bases in the middle. The germline CDR1 and CDR2 sequences are MRHNA and SNTAGT. This CDR3 reads CATPPGNTIYF. The CDR3 DNA follows: TGTGCCACCCCCCCAGGAAACACCATATATTTT.

This rearrangement joins TRBV25-1 to TRBJ2-3, with 8 bases lining up with TRBD2. CDR1 and CDR2 from the germline V gene are MGHDK and SYGVNS. The CDR3 has 15 amino acids. Germline trimming cut 6 bases from V and 5 bases from J; bases unmatched to any gene: 10. The chain's CDR3 is CASSHGGDVGDTQYF. The DNA of the CDR3 is TGTGCCAGCAGCCACGGGGGGGATGTGGGAGATACGCAGTATTTT. Drawing the rest from reference TRBV25-1 and TRBJ2-3, the complete variable domain is EADIYQTPRYLVIGTGKKITLECSQTMGHDKMYWYQQDPGMELHLIHYSYGVNSTEKGDLSSESTVSRIRTEHFPLTLESARPSHTSQYLCASSHGGDVGDTQYFGPGTRLTVL.

This clone was counted once. The chain recombines TRBV25-1 with TRBJ2-5; 8 bases line up with TRBD1. V dropped 4 bases and J dropped 2; count of bases not matched to a gene: 12. The CDR3 runs 17 residues. Germline CDR1 is MGHDK and CDR2 is SYGVNS. The CDR3 loop is CASSGNPDRGSQETQYF. As DNA, the CDR3 is TGTGCCAGCAGTGGGAACCCTGACAGGGGATCACAAGAGACCCAGTACTTC. Together with reference TRBV25-1 and TRBJ2-5, the CDR3 gives the full variable domain: EADIYQTPRYLVIGTGKKITLECSQTMGHDKMYWYQQDPGMELHLIHYSYGVNSTEKGDLSSESTVSRIRTEHFPLTLESARPSHTSQYLCASSGNPDRGSQETQYFGPGTRLLVL.

The rearrangement joins TRBV3-1 (or the pseudogene TRBV3-2) to TRBJ1-1; no reliable D call. From germline, CDR1 is LGHDT and CDR2 YNNKEL (reference sequence). V was clipped by 4 bases and J by 3 bases, with 12 bases between them. The length of the CDR3 is 14 residues. The CDR3 DNA is TGTGCCAGCAGCCGACGACAAATAGACACTGAAGCTTTCTTT. Protein sequence: CASSRRQIDTEAFF.

V and J are TRBV9 and TRBJ2-7; TRBD1 matches at 8 bases. The CDR3 covers 15 residues. V trimming: 2 bases; J trimming: 5 bases; junction bases outside the gene matches: 9. CDR1 is SGDLS and CDR2 is YYNGEE in the germline V gene. The CDR3 spells CASSVGDRPPDEQYF. In nucleotides, the CDR3 is TGTGCCAGCAGCGTGGGGGACAGGCCCCCGGACGAGCAGTACTTC.

The V and J genes are TRBV4-2 and TRBJ1-3; D remains ambiguous. The V gene lost 1 base and the J gene lost 2 bases, with 9 bases spanning the gap. In germline, CDR1 is LGHNA, CDR2 YNFKEQ. The CDR3 is 15 residues long. This chain's CDR3 is CASSQGEGTGNTIYF. The CDR3 nucleotides read TGTGCCAGCAGCCAAGGAGAGGGAACTGGAAACACCATATATTTT.

This clone showed up just a few times. The V and J genes are TRBV2 and TRBJ2-5; maybe TRBD2 (6 bases). The CDR3 spans 14 residues. V was pared by 5 bases and J by 1 base, with 11 bases between. CDR1 is SNHLY and CDR2 is FYNNEI in the germline V gene. The CDR3 spells CASSSAGRQETQYF. CDR3 nucleotide sequence: TGTGCCAGCAGTTCCGCGGGGCGCCAAGAGACCCAGTACTTC.

CDR3 DNA: TGTGCCAGCAGTGAGTGGAATCGGGGGGCAGATGAGCAGTTCTTC. Translating gives CASSEWNRGADEQFF. The V call is TRBV2, the J call TRBJ2-1, with D possibly TRBD2 on 7 matching bases. The V and J ends lost 3 bases and 8 bases respectively, with 17 bases between them. CDR3 size: 15 residues. Germline-derived CDR1 and CDR2 are SNHLY and FYNNEI.

The genes are TRBV2 and TRBJ2-7; D ambiguous. CDR1 and CDR2 from the germline V gene are SNHLY and FYNNEI. The V gene lost 10 bases and the J gene lost 2 bases, with 18 bases spanning the gap. The CDR3 consists of 14 residues. The CDR3 reads CATTRAPSTYEQYF. The DNA for the CDR3 is TGTGCCACCACGAGAGCGCCCTCTACCTACGAGCAGTACTTC.

This chain links TRBV5-1 with TRBJ1-2; 7 bases are a match to TRBD1. This CDR3 is 13 amino acids long. V lost 4 bases and J lost 1; bases outside the gene matches: 1. Germline V gene sequence: CDR1 SGHRS, CDR2 YFSETQ. DNA for the CDR3: TGCGCCAGCAGCCGGGACAGTAACTATGGCTACACCTTC. Translated, it gives CASSRDSNYGYTF.